The rows below give T cell receptor beta chains drawn from one sample of a study of T-cell reconstitution after alpha-beta-depleted transplantation in children. In TCRdb, the PCR reads were re-called with MiXCR into one record per CDR3 protein. Found here are approximately 400,000 distinct CDR3 sequences, 9.5% to 13% of them singletons; the top ten hold roughly 6%. The specimen was PBMCs from the stem cell graft donor, collected from the stem cell graft. These receptors all come from a human donor who donated a stem cell graft to a child with acute myeloid leukemia. The CDR3 runs from the conserved cysteine through the conserved F or W. The D gene is left open where the match is weak. Only part of the rows carry a size: once, few, many, or a class if the clone is expanded.

D	V	J	size	CDR3	DNA
TRBD2	TRBV20-1	TRBJ2-1	once	CSASNAGDFNAQFF	TGCAGTGCCTCGAACGCGGGGGATTTCAATGCGCAGTTCTTC
NA	TRBV29-1	TRBJ2-7	few	CSVWTSYEQYF	TGCAGCGTCTGGACTTCTTACGAGCAGTACTTC
TRBD2	TRBV20-1	TRBJ2-7	NA	CSARDTGGAYEQYF	TGCAGTGCTAGGGACACGGGAGGGGCCTACGAGCAGTACTTC
TRBD2	TRBV27	TRBJ2-1	NA	CASRNRAGVPYNEQFF	TGTGCCAGCAGAAACCGAGCGGGAGTCCCATACAATGAGCAGTTCTTC
NA	TRBV7-2	TRBJ2-1	NA	CASSLALGPYNEQFF	TGTGCCAGCAGCTTAGCGCTAGGCCCATACAATGAGCAGTTCTTC
TRBD1	TRBV19	TRBJ1-5	NA	CASSLKTGDGQPQHF	TGTGCCAGTAGTCTAAAGACAGGGGATGGGCAGCCCCAGCATTTT
TRBD1	TRBV20-1	TRBJ2-3	few	CSARVTGSTDTQYF	TGCAGTGCTAGAGTGACAGGGTCTACAGATACGCAGTATTTT
NA	TRBV7-2	TRBJ2-5	few	CASSQRRSAAETQYF	TGTGCCAGCAGCCAACGGCGGAGCGCAGCAGAGACCCAGTACTTC
NA	TRBV20-1	TRBJ1-2	few	CSAPEGVHYGYTF	TGCAGTGCCCCTGAGGGGGTGCACTATGGCTACACCTTC
NA	TRBV29-1	TRBJ1-1	NA	CSVKQGFEAFF	TGCAGCGTAAAACAGGGTTTTGAAGCTTTCTTT
NA	TRBV20-1	TRBJ1-5	few	CSARAPGANQPQHF	TGCAGTGCTAGAGCTCCCGGGGCCAATCAGCCCCAGCATTTT
NA	TRBV11-2	TRBJ1-4	few	CASRDKQGKLFF	TGTGCCAGCAGGGATAAACAGGGAAAACTGTTTTTT
TRBD2	TRBV4-3	TRBJ2-5	few	CASSQGEGLAQETQYF	TGCGCCAGCAGCCAAGGAGAAGGACTAGCGCAAGAGACCCAGTACTTC
TRBD2	TRBV7-2	TRBJ2-1	many	CASGGTSGIYNEQFF	TGTGCCAGCGGGGGGACTAGCGGGATTTACAATGAGCAGTTCTTC
NA	TRBV29-1	TRBJ2-7	few	CSVGLWGWQYF	TGCAGCGTTGGACTTTGGGGTTGGCAGTACTTC
TRBD1	TRBV29-1	TRBJ1-1	NA	CSVEGQRNTEAFF	TGCAGCGTTGAGGGACAGAGGAACACTGAAGCTTTCTTT
NA	TRBV7-3	TRBJ2-2	few	CASSQIRGAGFWSTGELFF	TGTGCCAGCAGCCAAATACGTGGGGCGGGGTTTTGGTCCACCGGGGAGCTGTTTTTT
TRBD2	TRBV27	TRBJ2-5	many	CASSPRVAGALFAETQYF	TGTGCCAGCAGTCCCCGGGTAGCGGGAGCTTTGTTCGCGGAGACCCAGTACTTC
NA	TRBV20-1	TRBJ2-5	NA	CSANTRVAEAQYF	TGCAGTGCTAACACTAGGGTAGCCGAGGCCCAGTACTTC
NA	TRBV19	TRBJ1-2	many	CASRVGSGYTF	TGTGCCAGTAGGGTAGGCTCTGGCTACACCTTC
NA	TRBV5-1	TRBJ2-5	few	CASSLAVGTEQETQYF	TGCGCCAGCAGCTTGGCCGTTGGGACGGAACAAGAGACCCAGTACTTC
NA	TRBV20-1	TRBJ1-5	NA	CSARVLGGGSNQPQHF	TGCAGTGCTAGAGTTCTTGGGGGGGGGAGTAATCAGCCCCAGCATTTT
NA	TRBV20-1	TRBJ2-7	NA	CSAGTGFSYEQYF	TGCAGTGCGGGCACAGGGTTCTCCTACGAGCAGTACTTC
TRBD1	TRBV5-1	TRBJ1-4	many	CASSSTGTAAEKLFF	TGCGCCAGCAGTTCCACCGGGACAGCGGCCGAAAAACTGTTTTTT
TRBD1	TRBV20-1	TRBJ2-7	many	CSAQGQGHHYEQYF	TGCAGTGCTCAGGGACAGGGCCACCACTACGAGCAGTACTTC
NA	TRBV5-6	TRBJ2-7	few	CASRARGSSYEQYF	TGTGCCAGCAGGGCCCGGGGGAGTAGCTACGAGCAGTACTTC
TRBD2	TRBV20-1	TRBJ2-5	NA	CSAREMREGRQETQYF	TGCAGTGCTAGAGAGATGCGGGAGGGTCGGCAAGAGACCCAGTACTTC
NA	TRBV18	TRBJ1-4	NA	CASSPGTNEKLFF	TGTGCCAGCTCCCCAGGAACTAATGAAAAACTGTTTTTT
TRBD2	TRBV4-3	TRBJ2-1	NA	CASSHGLAGNNEQFF	TGCGCCAGCAGCCATGGACTAGCGGGGAACAATGAGCAGTTCTTC
TRBD2	TRBV7-9	TRBJ2-2	few	CASSSGTSGSHSGELFF	TGTGCCAGCAGCTCCGGGACTAGCGGGAGTCATTCCGGGGAGCTGTTTTTT
TRBD1	TRBV4-3	TRBJ2-5	few	CASSQRPGTGPETQYF	TGCGCCAGCAGCCAACGTCCCGGGACAGGGCCAGAGACCCAGTACTTC
NA	TRBV5-1	TRBJ2-6	NA	CASSLASPPAGANVLTF	TGCGCCAGCAGCTTGGCCAGTCCTCCGGCTGGGGCCAACGTCCTGACTTTC
TRBD1	TRBV30	TRBJ1-2	NA	CAWSLRTGSVGYTF	TGTGCCTGGAGCCTACGGACAGGAAGTGTTGGCTACACCTTC
NA	TRBV7-2	TRBJ1-5	few	CASSWPGSNQPQHF	TGTGCCAGCAGCTGGCCAGGTAGCAATCAGCCCCAGCATTTT
NA	TRBV6-1	TRBJ1-5	NA	CASSEAGGAQPQHF	TGTGCCAGCAGTGAAGCGGGGGGGGCTCAGCCCCAGCATTTT
TRBD1	TRBV4-2	TRBJ2-2	few	CASSRGQGTTGELFF	TGTGCCAGCAGCCGAGGACAGGGTACCACCGGGGAGCTGTTTTTT
TRBD1	TRBV14	TRBJ1-3	NA	CASSQDPGGYGNTIYF	TGTGCCAGCAGCCAAGACCCAGGGGGCTATGGAAACACCATATATTTT
TRBD1	TRBV5-5	TRBJ2-3	few	CASKSFVRDRGQYF	TGTGCCAGCAAAAGTTTTGTTAGGGACAGGGGGCAGTATTTT
NA	TRBV29-1	TRBJ2-7	NA	CSGRDGPYEQYF	TGCAGCGGACGGGACGGTCCCTACGAGCAGTACTTC
TRBD1	TRBV9	TRBJ1-5	NA	CASSVTGGDQPQHF	TGTGCCAGCAGCGTGACAGGGGGCGACCAGCCCCAGCATTTT
NA	TRBV29-1	TRBJ2-6	few	CSVDSGAGANVLTF	TGCAGCGTTGATTCGGGGGCTGGGGCCAACGTCCTGACTTTC
TRBD2	TRBV29-1	TRBJ2-3	many	CSVGRGSGGDTDTQYF	TGCAGCGTTGGGAGGGGTTCGGGAGGTGACACAGATACGCAGTATTTT
NA	TRBV29-1	TRBJ2-7	NA	CSVVGVPYEQYF	TGCAGCGTTGTGGGGGTCCCCTACGAGCAGTACTTC
TRBD1	TRBV12-3/TRBV12-4	TRBJ1-2	NA	CASRNTGAFSYTF	TGTGCCAGCAGGAACACAGGGGCGTTTAGCTACACCTTC
NA	TRBV6-1	TRBJ2-2	many	CASTGLLPAGELFF	TGTGCCAGCACGGGACTTCTCCCAGCGGGGGAGCTGTTTTTT
TRBD1	TRBV20-1	TRBJ2-1	few	CSARVPGGNEQFF	TGCAGTGCTAGAGTTCCAGGGGGCAATGAGCAGTTCTTC
NA	TRBV6-5	TRBJ2-3	many	CASSYDVFGTDTQYF	TGTGCCAGCAGTTACGATGTTTTTGGCACAGATACGCAGTATTTT
TRBD1	TRBV6-2/TRBV6-3	TRBJ2-7	few	CASTPLGQGANEQYF	TGTGCCAGCACGCCCCTGGGACAGGGGGCAAACGAGCAGTACTTC
NA	TRBV5-1	TRBJ2-1	few	CASSLRLDYNEQFF	TGCGCCAGCAGCTTGAGACTAGACTACAATGAGCAGTTCTTC
NA	TRBV7-8	TRBJ1-1	NA	CASSLAPGRGEAFF	TGTGCCAGCAGCTTAGCCCCAGGGCGAGGTGAAGCTTTCTTT
NA	TRBV10-3	TRBJ2-4	NA	CAISGGRNIQYF	TGTGCCATCAGCGGGGGTCGAAACATTCAGTACTTC
NA	TRBV25-1	TRBJ2-5	NA	CASSEFLGTERKETQYF	TGTGCCAGCAGTGAATTTCTGGGGACGGAGCGTAAAGAGACCCAGTACTTC
TRBD2	TRBV20-1	TRBJ2-1	NA	CSARTGLAGGEQFF	TGCAGTGCTAGGACGGGACTAGCGGGTGGTGAGCAGTTCTTC